These 4 T cell receptor beta chains were sequenced from one sample in a study of shared clonotypes between healthy human individuals (dated by TCRdb to about 2020). Preparation of the library involved the immunoSEQ multiplex PCR assay. Drawn from immuneACCESS, this table holds only the in-frame rearrangements with V and J called that TCRdb kept. Clones are partly lost; checked studies trace under half to an unresolved V gene and leave the rest unexplained. In all, the sample holds fewer than 1.6 million clones, and about 98.5% of those were seen once. The top ten hold approximately 0.38% of the sample. The sequenced sample was naive CD4+ T cells sorted from blood. The label giving this sample's cell subset or site can be read as: CD45RA+ positively selected. The receptors derive from a man aged 25-45 years in good health.

The chain is built from TRBV29-1 and TRBJ2-3; tentative D call: TRBD2 (5 bases). V dropped 5 bases and J dropped 9 bases, with 18 bases sitting between them. The CDR3 is 13 residues long. Germline CDR1 and CDR2: SQVTM and ANQGSEA. This CDR3 reads CSVQALGRATQYF. The CDR3 coding sequence is TGCAGCGTTCAGGCTCTGGGGAGAGCGACGCAGTATTTT.

V is TRBV29-1 and J is TRBJ2-1; 8 nucleotides match TRBD1. The CDR3 length is 14 residues. CDR1 is SQVTM, CDR2 ANQGSEA, per germline. V dropped 3 bases and J dropped 3; count of bases not matched to a gene: 4. CDR3 bases: TGCAGCGTTGACGGGACAGGTATCTACAATGAGCAGTTCTTC. It yields the protein CSVDGTGIYNEQFF.

The chain combines TRBV5-8 with TRBJ2-7; D possibly corresponds to TRBD2 (6 bases). The CDR3 sequence is 15 residues long. Germline V gene data show CDR1 as SGHTS and CDR2 as YDEGEE. V lost 2 bases and J 5 bases, leaving 17 bases between the germline ends. CDR3: CASSLRASEAHEQYF. CDR3 sequence (DNA): TGTGCCAGCAGCTTAAGGGCTAGCGAGGCGCACGAGCAGTACTTC.

V usage is TRBV5-1 and J usage is TRBJ2-1; TRBD2 matches 7 bases. The germline V gene encodes CDR1 SGHRS and CDR2 YFSETQ. V was clipped by 4 bases and J by 5 bases; unmatched bases: 3. The CDR3 loop spans 13 amino acids. The CDR3 reads CASSTGLDNEQFF. The CDR3 nucleotides read TGCGCCAGCAGCACCGGACTAGACAATGAGCAGTTCTTC.